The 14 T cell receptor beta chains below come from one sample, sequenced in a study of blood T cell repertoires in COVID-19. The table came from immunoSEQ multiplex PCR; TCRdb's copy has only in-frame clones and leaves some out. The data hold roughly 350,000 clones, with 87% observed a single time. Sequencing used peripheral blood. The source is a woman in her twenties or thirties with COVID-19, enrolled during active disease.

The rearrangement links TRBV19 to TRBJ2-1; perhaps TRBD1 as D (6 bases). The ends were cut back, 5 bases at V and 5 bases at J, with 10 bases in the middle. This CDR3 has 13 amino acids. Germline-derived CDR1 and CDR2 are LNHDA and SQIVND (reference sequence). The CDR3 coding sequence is TGTGCCAGTAGTCCGGACAGCAACAATGAGCAGTTCTTC. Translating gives CASSPDSNNEQFF.

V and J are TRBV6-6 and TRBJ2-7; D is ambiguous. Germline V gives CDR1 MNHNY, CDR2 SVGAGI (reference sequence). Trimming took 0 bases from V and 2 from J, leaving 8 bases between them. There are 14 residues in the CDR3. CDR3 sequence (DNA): TGTGCCAGCAGTTACTCGCACGAGGCCTACGAGCAGTACTTC. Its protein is CASSYSHEAYEQYF.

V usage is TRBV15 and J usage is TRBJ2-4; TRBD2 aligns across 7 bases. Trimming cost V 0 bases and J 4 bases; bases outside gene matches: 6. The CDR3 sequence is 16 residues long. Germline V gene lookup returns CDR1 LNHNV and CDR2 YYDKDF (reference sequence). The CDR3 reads CATSRDRWGGKNIQYF. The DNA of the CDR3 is TGTGCCACCAGCAGAGATAGGTGGGGAGGGAAAAACATTCAGTACTTC.

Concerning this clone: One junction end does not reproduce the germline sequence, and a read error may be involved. This chain's CDR3 is CAWSPGDRGYYGYTF. The CDR3 nucleotides read TGTGCCTGGAGTCCGGGGGACAGGGGTTACTACGGCTACACCTTC. This chain connects TRBV30 to TRBJ1-2, with 10 bases identical to TRBD1. The length of the CDR3 is 15 residues. Per germline, CDR1 GTSNPN and CDR2 SVGIG (reference sequence). Together with reference TRBV30 and TRBJ1-2, the CDR3 gives the full variable domain: SQTIHQWPATLVQPVGSPLSLECTVEGTSNPNLYWYRQAAGRGLQLLFYSVGIGQISSEVPQNLSASRPQDRQFILSSKKLLLSDSGFYLCAWSPGDRGYYGYTFGSGTRLTVV.

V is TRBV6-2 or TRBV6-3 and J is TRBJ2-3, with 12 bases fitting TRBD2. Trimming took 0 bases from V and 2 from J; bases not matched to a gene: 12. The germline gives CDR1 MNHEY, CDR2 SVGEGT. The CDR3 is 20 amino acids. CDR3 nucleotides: TGTGCCAGCAGTTACTCCCGTATCCTAGCGGGAGGGCCCAACACAGATACGCAGTATTTT. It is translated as CASSYSRILAGGPNTDTQYF.

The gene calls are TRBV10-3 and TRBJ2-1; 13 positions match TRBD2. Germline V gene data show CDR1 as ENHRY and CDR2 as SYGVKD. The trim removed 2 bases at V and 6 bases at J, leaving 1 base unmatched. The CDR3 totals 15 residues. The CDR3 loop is CAISEGLAGVNEQFF. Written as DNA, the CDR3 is TGTGCCATCAGTGAGGGACTAGCGGGAGTCAATGAGCAGTTCTTC.

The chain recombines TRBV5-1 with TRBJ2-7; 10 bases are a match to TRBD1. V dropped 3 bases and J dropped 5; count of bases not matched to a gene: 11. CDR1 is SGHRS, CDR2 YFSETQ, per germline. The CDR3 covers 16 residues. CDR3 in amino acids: CASSSLGQGILDEQYF. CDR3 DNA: TGCGCCAGCAGCTCCTTGGGACAGGGGATTTTAGACGAGCAGTACTTC.

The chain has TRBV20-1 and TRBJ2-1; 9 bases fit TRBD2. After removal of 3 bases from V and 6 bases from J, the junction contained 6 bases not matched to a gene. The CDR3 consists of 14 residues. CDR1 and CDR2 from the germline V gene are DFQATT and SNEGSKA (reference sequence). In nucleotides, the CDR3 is TGCAGTGCTAGTTCGCCTAGCGGGGTCAATGAGCAGTTCTTC. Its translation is CSASSPSGVNEQFF.

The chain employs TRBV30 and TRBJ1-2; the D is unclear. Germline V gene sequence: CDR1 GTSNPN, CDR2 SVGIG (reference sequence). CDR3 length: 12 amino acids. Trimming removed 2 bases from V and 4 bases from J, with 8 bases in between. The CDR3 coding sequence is TGTGCCTGGAGTCGAGGGTTCTATGGCTACACCTTC. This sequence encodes CAWSRGFYGYTF.

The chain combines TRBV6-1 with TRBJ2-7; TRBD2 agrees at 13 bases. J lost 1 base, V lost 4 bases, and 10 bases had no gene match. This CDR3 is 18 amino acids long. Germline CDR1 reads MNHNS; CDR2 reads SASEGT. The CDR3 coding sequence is TGTGCCAGCAGTGGGGGACTAGCGGGACTCTCCCCTTCCTACGAGCAGTACTTC. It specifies CASSGGLAGLSPSYEQYF.

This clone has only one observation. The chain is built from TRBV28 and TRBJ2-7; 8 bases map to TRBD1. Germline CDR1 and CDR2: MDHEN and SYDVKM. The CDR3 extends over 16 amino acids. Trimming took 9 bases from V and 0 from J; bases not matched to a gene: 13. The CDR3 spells CASAGVGQGFSYEQYF. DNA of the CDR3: TGTGCCAGTGCCGGGGTTGGACAGGGATTCTCCTACGAGCAGTACTTC.

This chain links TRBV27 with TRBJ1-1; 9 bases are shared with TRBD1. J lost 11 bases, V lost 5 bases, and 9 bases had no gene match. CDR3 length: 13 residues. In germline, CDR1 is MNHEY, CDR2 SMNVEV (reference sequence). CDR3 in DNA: TGTGCCAGCAGTGGGAACTTCGACAGGGGGGCTTTCTTT. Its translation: CASSGNFDRGAFF.

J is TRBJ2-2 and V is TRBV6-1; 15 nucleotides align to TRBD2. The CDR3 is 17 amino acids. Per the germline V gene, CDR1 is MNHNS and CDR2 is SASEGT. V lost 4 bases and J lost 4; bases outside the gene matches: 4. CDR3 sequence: CASSGTSGRAGTGELFF. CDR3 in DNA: TGTGCCAGCAGTGGGACTAGCGGGAGGGCCGGCACCGGGGAGCTGTTTTTT.

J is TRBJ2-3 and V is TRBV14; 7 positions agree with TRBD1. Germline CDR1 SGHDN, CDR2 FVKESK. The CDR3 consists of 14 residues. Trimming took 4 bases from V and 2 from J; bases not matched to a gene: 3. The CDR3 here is CASSRDRVTDTQYF. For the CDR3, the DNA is TGTGCCAGCAGCCGGGACAGAGTCACAGATACGCAGTATTTT.